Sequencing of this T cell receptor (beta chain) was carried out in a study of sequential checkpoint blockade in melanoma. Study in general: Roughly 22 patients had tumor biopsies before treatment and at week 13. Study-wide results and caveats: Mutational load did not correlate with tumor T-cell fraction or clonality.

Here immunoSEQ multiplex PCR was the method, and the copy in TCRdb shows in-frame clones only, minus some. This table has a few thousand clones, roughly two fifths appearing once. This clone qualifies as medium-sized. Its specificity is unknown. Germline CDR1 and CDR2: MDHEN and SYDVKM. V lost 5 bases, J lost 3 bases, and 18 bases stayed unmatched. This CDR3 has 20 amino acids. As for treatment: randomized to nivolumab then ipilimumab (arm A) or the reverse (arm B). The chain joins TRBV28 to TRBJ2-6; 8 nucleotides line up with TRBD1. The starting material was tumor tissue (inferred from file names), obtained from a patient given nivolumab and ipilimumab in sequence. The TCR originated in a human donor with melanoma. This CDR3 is CASSPTFGRGLRFGANVLTF. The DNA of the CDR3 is TGTGCCAGCAGTCCCACCTTTGGCAGGGGGCTTCGTTTTGGGGCCAACGTCCTGACTTTC.